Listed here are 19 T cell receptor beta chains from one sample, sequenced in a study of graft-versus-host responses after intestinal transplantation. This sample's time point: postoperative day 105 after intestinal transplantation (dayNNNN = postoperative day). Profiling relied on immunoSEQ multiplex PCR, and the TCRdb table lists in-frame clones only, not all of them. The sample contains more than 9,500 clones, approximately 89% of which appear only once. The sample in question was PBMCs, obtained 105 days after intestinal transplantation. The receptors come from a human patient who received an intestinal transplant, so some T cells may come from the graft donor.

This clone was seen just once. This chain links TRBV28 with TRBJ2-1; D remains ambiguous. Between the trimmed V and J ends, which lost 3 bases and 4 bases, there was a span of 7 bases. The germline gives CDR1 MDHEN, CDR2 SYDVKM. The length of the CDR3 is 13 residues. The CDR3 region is CASSFGLYNEQFF. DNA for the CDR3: TGTGCCAGCAGTTTTGGCCTATACAATGAGCAGTTCTTC.

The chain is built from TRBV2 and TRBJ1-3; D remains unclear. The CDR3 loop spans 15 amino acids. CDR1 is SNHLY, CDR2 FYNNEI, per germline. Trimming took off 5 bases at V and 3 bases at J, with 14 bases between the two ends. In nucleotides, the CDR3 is TGTGCCAGCAGTCTGCCGGCAGGAAATGGAAACACCATATATTTT. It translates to CASSLPAGNGNTIYF. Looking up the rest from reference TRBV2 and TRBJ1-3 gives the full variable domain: EPEVTQTPSHQVTQMGQEVILRCVPISNHLYFYWYRQILGQKVEFLVSFYNNEISEKSEIFDDQFSVERPDGSNFTLKIRSTKLEDSAMYFCASSLPAGNGNTIYFGEGSWLTVV.

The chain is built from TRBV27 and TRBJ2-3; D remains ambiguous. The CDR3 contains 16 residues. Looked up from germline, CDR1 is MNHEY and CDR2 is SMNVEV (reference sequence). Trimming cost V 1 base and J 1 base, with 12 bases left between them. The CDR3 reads CASSLFRPRGTDTQYF. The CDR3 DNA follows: TGTGCCAGCAGTTTATTTCGTCCCCGGGGCACAGATACGCAGTATTTT.

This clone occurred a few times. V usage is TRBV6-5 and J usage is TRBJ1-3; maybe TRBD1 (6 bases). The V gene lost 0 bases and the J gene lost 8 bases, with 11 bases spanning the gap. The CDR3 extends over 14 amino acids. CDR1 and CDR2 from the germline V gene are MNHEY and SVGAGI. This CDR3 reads CASSYSTEGDTIYF. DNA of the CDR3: TGTGCCAGCAGTTACTCGACGGAGGGGGACACCATATATTTT.

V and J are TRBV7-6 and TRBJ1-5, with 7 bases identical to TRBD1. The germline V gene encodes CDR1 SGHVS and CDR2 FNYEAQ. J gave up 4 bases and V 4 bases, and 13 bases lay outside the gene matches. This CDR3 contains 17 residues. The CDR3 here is CASSSRPRQGGNQPQHF. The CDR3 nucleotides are TGTGCCAGCAGCTCCCGGCCGAGACAGGGTGGAAATCAGCCCCAGCATTTT.

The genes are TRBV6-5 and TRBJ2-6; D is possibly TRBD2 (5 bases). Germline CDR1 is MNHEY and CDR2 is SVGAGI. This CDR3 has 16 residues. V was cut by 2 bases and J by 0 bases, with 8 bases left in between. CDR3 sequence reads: CASSYVGSSGANVLTF. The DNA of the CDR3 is TGTGCCAGCAGTTACGTAGGGAGCTCTGGGGCCAACGTCCTGACTTTC.

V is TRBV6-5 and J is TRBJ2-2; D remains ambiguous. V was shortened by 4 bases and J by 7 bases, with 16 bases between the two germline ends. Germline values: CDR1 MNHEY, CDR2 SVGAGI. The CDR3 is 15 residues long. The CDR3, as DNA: TGTGCCAGCAGTTCCCATGCAGTGGTATACGGGGAGCTGTTTTTT. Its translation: CASSSHAVVYGELFF.

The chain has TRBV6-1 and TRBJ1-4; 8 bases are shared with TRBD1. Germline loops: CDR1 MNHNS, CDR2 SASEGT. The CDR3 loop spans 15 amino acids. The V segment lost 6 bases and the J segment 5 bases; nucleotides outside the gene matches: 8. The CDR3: CASRDRQGQNEKLFF. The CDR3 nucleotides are TGTGCCAGCAGGGACAGACAGGGGCAAAATGAAAAACTGTTTTTT.

DNA of the CDR3: TGTGCCAGCAGTTCGAGATCAGGGGAGTCTAGACCAACTAATGAAAAACTGTTTTTT. Protein: CASSSRSGESRPTNEKLFF. The chain has TRBV27 and TRBJ1-4; possible D gene TRBD1, 6 bases. V lost 4 bases, J lost 0 bases, and 21 bases lay in between. CDR3 length: 19 amino acids. Germline V CDR1 and CDR2: MNHEY, SMNVEV (reference sequence).

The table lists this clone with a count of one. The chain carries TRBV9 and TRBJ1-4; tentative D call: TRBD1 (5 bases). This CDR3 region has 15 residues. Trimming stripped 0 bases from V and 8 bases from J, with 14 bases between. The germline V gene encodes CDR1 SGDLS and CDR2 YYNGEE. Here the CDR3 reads CASSVGRGAGEKLFF. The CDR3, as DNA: TGTGCCAGCAGCGTAGGGAGAGGGGCAGGAGAAAAACTGTTTTTT.

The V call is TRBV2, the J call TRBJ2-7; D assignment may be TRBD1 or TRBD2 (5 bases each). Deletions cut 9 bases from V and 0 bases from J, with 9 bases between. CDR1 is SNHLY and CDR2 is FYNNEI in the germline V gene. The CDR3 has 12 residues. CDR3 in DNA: TGTGCCAGTGAGGGACCCTCCTACGAGCAGTACTTC. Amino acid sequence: CASEGPSYEQYF.

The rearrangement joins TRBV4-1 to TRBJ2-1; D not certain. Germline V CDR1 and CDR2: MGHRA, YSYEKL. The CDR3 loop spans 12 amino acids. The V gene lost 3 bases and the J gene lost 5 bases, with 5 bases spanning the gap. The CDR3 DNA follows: TGCGCCAGCAGCCAGACCCACAATGAGCAGTTCTTC. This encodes CASSQTHNEQFF.

CDR3 in amino acids: CASSFSLAGGRLNTDTQYF. The CDR3 DNA sequence: TGTGCCAGCAGCTTCTCACTAGCGGGGGGGCGCTTAAACACAGATACGCAGTATTTT. V is TRBV13 and J is TRBJ2-3, with 13 positions matching TRBD2. The CDR3 runs 19 residues. CDR1 and CDR2 (germline): PRHDT, FYEKMQ (reference sequence). Trimming cost V 3 bases and J 2 bases; bases outside gene matches: 11.

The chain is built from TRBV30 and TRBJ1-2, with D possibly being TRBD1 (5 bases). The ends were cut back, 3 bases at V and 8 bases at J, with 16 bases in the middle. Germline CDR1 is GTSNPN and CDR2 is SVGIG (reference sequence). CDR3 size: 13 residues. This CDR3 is CAWSYGTREGYTF. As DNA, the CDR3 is TGTGCCTGGAGCTACGGGACCCGCGAGGGCTACACCTTC.

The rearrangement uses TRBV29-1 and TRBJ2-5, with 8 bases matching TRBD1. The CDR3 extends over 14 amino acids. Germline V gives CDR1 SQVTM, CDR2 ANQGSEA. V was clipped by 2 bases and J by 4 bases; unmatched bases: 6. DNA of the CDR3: TGCAGCGTTGAAAATCTCGACAGGGGAGAGACCCAGTACTTC. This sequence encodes CSVENLDRGETQYF. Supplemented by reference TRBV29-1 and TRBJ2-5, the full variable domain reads SAVISQKPSRDICQRGTSLTIQCQVDSQVTMMFWYRQQPGQSLTLIATANQGSEATYESGFVIDKFPISRPNLTFSTLTVSNMSPEDSSIYLCSVENLDRGETQYFGPGTRLLVL.

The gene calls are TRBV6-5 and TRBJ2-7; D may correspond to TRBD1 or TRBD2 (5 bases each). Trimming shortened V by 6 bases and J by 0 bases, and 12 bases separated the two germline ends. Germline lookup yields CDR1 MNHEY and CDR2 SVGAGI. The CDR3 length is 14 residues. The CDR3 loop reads CASRGTDSSYEQYF. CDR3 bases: TGTGCCAGCAGGGGGACGGATAGCTCCTACGAGCAGTACTTC.

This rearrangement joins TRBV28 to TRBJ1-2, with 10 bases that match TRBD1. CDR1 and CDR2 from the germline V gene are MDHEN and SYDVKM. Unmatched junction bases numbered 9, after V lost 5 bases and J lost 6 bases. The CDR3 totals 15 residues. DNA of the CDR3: TGTGCCAGCAGTGGTAACCGGGACAGGGGTAATGGCTACACCTTC. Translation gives CASSGNRDRGNGYTF.

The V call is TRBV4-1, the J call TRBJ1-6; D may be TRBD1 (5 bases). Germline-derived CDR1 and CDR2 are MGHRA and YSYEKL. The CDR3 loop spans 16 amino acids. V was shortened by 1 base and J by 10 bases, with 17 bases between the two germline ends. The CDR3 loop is CASSQAVWGEGSPLHF. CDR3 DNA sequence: TGCGCCAGCAGCCAAGCCGTTTGGGGGGAAGGCTCACCCCTCCACTTT.

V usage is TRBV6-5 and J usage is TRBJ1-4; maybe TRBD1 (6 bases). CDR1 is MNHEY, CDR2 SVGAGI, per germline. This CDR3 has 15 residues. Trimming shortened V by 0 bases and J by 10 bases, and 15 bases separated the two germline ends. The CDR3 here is CASSYSRGLGGKLFF. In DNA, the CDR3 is TGTGCCAGCAGTTACTCGAGGGGGTTAGGGGGAAAACTGTTTTTT.